This TCR beta chain was profiled in a study of technical replicates of blood from a handful of donors. V was trimmed by 5 bases and J by 6 bases, leaving 20 bases between them. The CDR3 sequence is 15 residues long. The V gene's germline CDR1 is MNHEY and CDR2 SVGAGI. Measured with immunoSEQ multiplex PCR; TCRdb has only the in-frame clones, and not every one. The sample has roughly 87,000 clones; approximately 94% are singletons. The count of this clone is one. The sequencing input was T cells isolated from PBMCs. The TCR comes from a human donor in good health. This chain uses TRBV6-5 with TRBJ2-7; weak D call: TRBD2 (7 bases). This chain's CDR3 is CASSRQGAGGPEQYF. As DNA, the CDR3 is TGTGCCAGCAGTCGTCAGGGAGCCGGGGGGCCCGAGCAGTACTTC.